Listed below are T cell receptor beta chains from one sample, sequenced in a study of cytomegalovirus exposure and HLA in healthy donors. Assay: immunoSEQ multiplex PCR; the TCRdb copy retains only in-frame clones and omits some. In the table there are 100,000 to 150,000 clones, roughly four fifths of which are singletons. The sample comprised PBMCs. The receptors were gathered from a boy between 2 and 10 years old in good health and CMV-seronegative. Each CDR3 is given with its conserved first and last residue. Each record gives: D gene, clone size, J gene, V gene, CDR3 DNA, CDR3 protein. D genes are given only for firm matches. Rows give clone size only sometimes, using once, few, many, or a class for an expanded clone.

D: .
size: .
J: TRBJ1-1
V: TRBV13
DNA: TGTGCCAGCAGCCAAACCACAGTATTTACAAGAGACACTGAAGCTTTCTTT
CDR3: CASSQTTVFTRDTEAFF

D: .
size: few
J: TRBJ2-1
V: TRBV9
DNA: TGTGCCAGCAGCGTAGCGGTGGGCGATGAGCAGTTCTTC
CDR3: CASSVAVGDEQFF

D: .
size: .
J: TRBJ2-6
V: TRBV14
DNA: TGTGCCAGCAGCCAAGATCGTAACCTGGGGGCACTGACTTTC
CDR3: CASSQDRNLGALTF

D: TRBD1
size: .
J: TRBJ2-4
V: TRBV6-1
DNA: TGTGCCAGCAGTGAGGGACAGGGGACGAACATTCAGTACTTC
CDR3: CASSEGQGTNIQYF

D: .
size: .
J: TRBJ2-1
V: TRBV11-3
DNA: TGTGCCAGCAGCCCAGGACAGATTAACAATGAGCAGTTCTTC
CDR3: CASSPGQINNEQFF

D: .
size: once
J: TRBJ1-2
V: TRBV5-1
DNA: TGCGCCAGCAGCTTGGAGTCAGTAAACTATGGCTACACCTTC
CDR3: CASSLESVNYGYTF

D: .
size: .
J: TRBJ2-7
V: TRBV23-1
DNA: TGCGCCAGCAGTCAGCCCGGCAGGAGGGCGTACGAGCAGTACTTC
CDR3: CASSQPGRRAYEQYF

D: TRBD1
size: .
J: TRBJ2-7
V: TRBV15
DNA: TGTGCCACCAGCAGAGACCCGGGACAGGGGGACGAGCAGTACTTC
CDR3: CATSRDPGQGDEQYF

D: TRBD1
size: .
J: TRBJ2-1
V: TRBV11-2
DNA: TGTGCCAGCAGCATCAGGACAGGGGGGTACAATGAGCAGTTCTTC
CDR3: CASSIRTGGYNEQFF

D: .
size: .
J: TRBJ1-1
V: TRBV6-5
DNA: TGTGCCAGCAGGACCCAGGGTCGGGTGGCTTTCTTT
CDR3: CASRTQGRVAFF

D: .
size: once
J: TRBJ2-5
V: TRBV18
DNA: TGTGCCAGCTCCCGAGGGCAACAAGAGACCCAGTACTTC
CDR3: CASSRGQQETQYF

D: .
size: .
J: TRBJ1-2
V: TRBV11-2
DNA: TGTGCCAGCAGCTTAGACGGCAGGGATAACTATGGCTACACCTTC
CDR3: CASSLDGRDNYGYTF

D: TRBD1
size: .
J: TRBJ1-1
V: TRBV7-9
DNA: TGTTCCAGCATGACAGGGCGCACTGAAGCTTTCTTT
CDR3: CSSMTGRTEAFF

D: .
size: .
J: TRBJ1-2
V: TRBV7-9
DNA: TGTGCCAGCAGCCAAACTCGGGTGAACTATGGCTACACCTTC
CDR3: CASSQTRVNYGYTF

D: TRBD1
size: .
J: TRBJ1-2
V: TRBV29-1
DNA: TGCAGCGTCGAGACAGGGGGCTTTCAGTATGGCTACACCTTC
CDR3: CSVETGGFQYGYTF

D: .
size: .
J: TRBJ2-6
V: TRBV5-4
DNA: TGTGCCAGCAGCTTGCTCTCTGGGGCCAACGTCCTGACTTTC
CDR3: CASSLLSGANVLTF